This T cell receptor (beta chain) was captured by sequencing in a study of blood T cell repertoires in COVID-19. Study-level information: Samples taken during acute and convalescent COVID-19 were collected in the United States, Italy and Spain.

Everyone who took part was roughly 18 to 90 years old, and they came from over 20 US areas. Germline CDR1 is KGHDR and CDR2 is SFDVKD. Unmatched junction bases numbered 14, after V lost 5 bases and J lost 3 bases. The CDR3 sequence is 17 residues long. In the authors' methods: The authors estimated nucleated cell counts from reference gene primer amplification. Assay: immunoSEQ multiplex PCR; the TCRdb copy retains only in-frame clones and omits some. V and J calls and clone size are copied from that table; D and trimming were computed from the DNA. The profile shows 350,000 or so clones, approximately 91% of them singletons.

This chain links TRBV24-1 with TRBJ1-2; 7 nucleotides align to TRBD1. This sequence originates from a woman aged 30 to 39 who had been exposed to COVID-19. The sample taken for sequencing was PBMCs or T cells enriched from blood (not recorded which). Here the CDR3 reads CATSGQGSTASDYGYTF. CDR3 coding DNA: TGTGCCACCAGTGGACAGGGTTCAACGGCGTCAGACTATGGCTACACCTTC.